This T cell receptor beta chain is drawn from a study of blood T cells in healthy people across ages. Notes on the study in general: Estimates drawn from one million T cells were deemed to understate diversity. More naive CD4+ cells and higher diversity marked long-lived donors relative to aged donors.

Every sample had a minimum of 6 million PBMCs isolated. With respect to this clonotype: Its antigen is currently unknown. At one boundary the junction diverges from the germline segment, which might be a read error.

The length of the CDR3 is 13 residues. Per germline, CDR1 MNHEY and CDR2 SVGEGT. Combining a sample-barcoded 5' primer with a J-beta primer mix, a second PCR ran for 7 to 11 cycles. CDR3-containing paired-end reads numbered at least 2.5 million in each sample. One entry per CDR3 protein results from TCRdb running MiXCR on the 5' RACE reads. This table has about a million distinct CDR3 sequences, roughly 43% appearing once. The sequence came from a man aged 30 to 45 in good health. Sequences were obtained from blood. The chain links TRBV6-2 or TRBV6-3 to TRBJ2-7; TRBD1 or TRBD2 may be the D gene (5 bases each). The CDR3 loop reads CASSRDGNYGQYF. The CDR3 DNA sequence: TGTGCCAGCAGTCGGGACGGCAATTACGGGCAGTACTTC.